Listed here are 19 T cell receptor beta chains from one sample, sequenced in a study of cytomegalovirus exposure and HLA in healthy donors. PCR amplification relied on 60 Vbeta primers (plus 13 Jbeta primers). Here immunoSEQ multiplex PCR was the method, and the copy in TCRdb shows in-frame clones only, minus some. The sample consists of under 200,000 clones, 82% of them appearing once. The sequenced sample consisted of PBMCs. The receptors stem from a woman aged 18-29 years in good health and CMV-seronegative.

The chain has TRBV29-1 and TRBJ2-5, with TRBD1 as a possible D gene (6 bases). This CDR3 is built from 12 residues. Germline-derived CDR1 and CDR2 are SQVTM and ANQGSEA. Trimming took off 4 bases at V and 2 bases at J, with 8 bases between the two ends. The DNA for the CDR3 is TGCAGCGTTGTCCAGGGGCAAGAGACCCAGTACTTC. It encodes CSVVQGQETQYF. The complete variable domain, with remaining parts taken from reference TRBV29-1 and TRBJ2-5, reads SAVISQKPSRDICQRGTSLTIQCQVDSQVTMMFWYRQQPGQSLTLIATANQGSEATYESGFVIDKFPISRPNLTFSTLTVSNMSPEDSSIYLCSVVQGQETQYFGPGTRLLVL.

In this sample, this clone turned up a few times. The conserved closing phenylalanine or tryptophan is absent in this CDR3, likely reflecting a read error. The DNA is left out, because the CDR3 cannot be placed on it with certainty; the CDR3 is given as TCRdb lists it. This chain uses TRBV21-1 with TRBJ2-7; TRBD2 reflects the table's D call only, with no check against the DNA. TRBV21-1 is a pseudogene locus. Including both end residues, the CDR3 is 11 amino acids long. The CDR3 reads CASSSLREPHI.

This chain links TRBV10-3 with TRBJ2-7, with TRBD1 as a possible D gene (5 bases). In germline, CDR1 is ENHRY, CDR2 SYGVKD. The CDR3 sequence is 12 residues long. V was cut by 2 bases and J by 4 bases, with 6 bases left in between. The CDR3 DNA follows: TGTGCCATCAGTGAGGACAGTTACGAGCAGTACTTC. Translating gives CAISEDSYEQYF.

The V gene is TRBV30, the J gene TRBJ2-1; 7 bases line up with TRBD2. The CDR3 is made up of 13 amino acids. CDR1 and CDR2 (germline): GTSNPN, SVGIG (reference sequence). The J segment lost 9 bases and the V segment lost 0 bases, leaving 5 bases of the junction unmatched. The CDR3 DNA follows: TGTGCCTGGAGTGTACTAGCGCGGGGTGAGCAGTTCTTC. It yields the protein CAWSVLARGEQFF.

The rearrangement uses TRBV19 and TRBJ2-7; unclear D gene. The V and J ends lost 4 bases and 2 bases respectively, with 6 bases between them. The CDR3 has 12 amino acids. Germline assignment: CDR1 LNHDA and CDR2 SQIVND (reference sequence). CDR3 sequence: CASSTAPYEQYF. In DNA, the CDR3 is TGTGCCAGTAGTACCGCGCCCTACGAGCAGTACTTC.

V is TRBV7-9 and J is TRBJ1-1; the D gene is possibly TRBD1 (5 bases). CDR3 size: 12 residues. Trimming removed 3 bases from V and 5 bases from J, with 7 bases in between. Germline lookup yields CDR1 SEHNR and CDR2 FQNEAQ (reference sequence). CDR3 bases: TGTGCCAGCAGCTTCGGACATACTGAAGCTTTCTTT. It encodes CASSFGHTEAFF.

This clone was counted between two and nine times. The chain joins TRBV4-2 to TRBJ2-6; 7 nucleotides align to TRBD1. Germline CDR1 is LGHNA and CDR2 is YNFKEQ. This CDR3 has 18 amino acids. V gave up 3 bases and J gave up 0 bases; unmatched junction bases: 8. CDR3 region: CASSQLQGELSGANVLTF. The CDR3 DNA follows: TGTGCCAGCAGCCAGTTGCAGGGGGAGCTCTCTGGGGCCAACGTCCTGACTTTC.

The chain uses TRBV30 and TRBJ1-2, with D possibly TRBD1 on 6 matching bases. The CDR3 extends over 13 amino acids. Germline values: CDR1 GTSNPN, CDR2 SVGIG (reference sequence). The ends were cut back, 4 bases at V and 6 bases at J, with 15 bases in the middle. CDR3 sequence: CAWTKGDRHGYTF. Written as DNA, the CDR3 is TGTGCCTGGACTAAGGGGGACCGGCATGGCTACACCTTC.

This clone has just a few counts. The rearrangement uses TRBV10-3 and TRBJ1-1, with 8 bases matching TRBD1. With V trimmed by 10 bases and J by 1 base, 8 bases remained unmatched. The CDR3 sequence is 14 residues long. CDR1 and CDR2 from the germline V gene are ENHRY and SYGVKD. CDR3 DNA: TGTGCCACAAGTGAAGACAGGGGGAACACTGAAGCTTTCTTT. This sequence encodes CATSEDRGNTEAFF.

The rearrangement uses TRBV4-2 and TRBJ2-7, with D tentatively TRBD2 (5 bases). Germline values: CDR1 LGHNA, CDR2 YNFKEQ. The CDR3 loop spans 17 amino acids. V gave up 0 bases and J gave up 0 bases, with 15 bases separating them. CDR3 bases: TGTGCCAGCAGCCAAGATGTGAGGGCAGAGCTCTCCTACGAGCAGTACTTC. As protein: CASSQDVRAELSYEQYF.

This clone was seen only once. The chain has TRBV28 and TRBJ2-7; 8 nucleotides align to TRBD2. Germline CDR1 reads MDHEN; CDR2 reads SYDVKM. Unmatched junction bases numbered 9, after V lost 3 bases and J lost 2 bases. The CDR3 length is 16 residues. CDR3 loop: CASSFEISGGTYEQYF. For the CDR3, the DNA is TGTGCCAGCAGTTTCGAGATATCGGGAGGGACCTACGAGCAGTACTTC. Using reference TRBV28 and TRBJ2-7 for the parts outside the CDR3, the full variable domain is DVKVTQSSRYLVKRTGEKVFLECVQDMDHENMFWYRQDPGLGLRLIYFSYDVKMKEKGDIPEGYSVSREKKERFSLILESASTNQTSMYLCASSFEISGGTYEQYFGPGTRLTVT.

This clone was counted a single time. This chain uses TRBV7-2 with TRBJ1-2, with D possibly TRBD1 on 6 matching bases. V was cut by 5 bases and J by 1 base, with 8 bases left in between. This CDR3 spans 13 amino acids. CDR1 and CDR2 (germline): SGHTA, FQGNSA. The CDR3 spells CASSGQINYGYTF. The CDR3 region has the DNA TGTGCCAGCAGCGGACAGATTAACTATGGCTACACCTTC.

This rearrangement joins TRBV11-2 to TRBJ1-5; D possibly corresponds to TRBD1 (5 bases). The CDR3 loop spans 15 amino acids. The V gene lost 6 bases and the J gene lost 3 bases, with 15 bases spanning the gap. Germline V gene data show CDR1 as SGHAT and CDR2 as FQNNGV. CDR3 in DNA: TGTGCCAGCAGTCCCAGGATGGGGCTCAATCAGCCCCAGCATTTT. The encoded protein is CASSPRMGLNQPQHF.

The rearrangement links TRBV25-1 to TRBJ1-6; a weak D match, TRBD1 (5 bases). The V gene's germline CDR1 is MGHDK and CDR2 SYGVNS. Between the trimmed V and J ends, which lost 4 bases and 3 bases, there was a span of 13 bases. The CDR3 covers 16 residues. CDR3 sequence reads: CASSATGGIYNSPLHF. The CDR3 DNA is TGTGCCAGCAGTGCAACGGGGGGGATCTATAATTCACCCCTCCACTTT.

The chain carries TRBV11-2 and TRBJ2-3, with 12 nucleotides matching TRBD2. Unmatched junction bases numbered 6, after V lost 3 bases and J lost 8 bases. Germline CDR1 reads SGHAT; CDR2 reads FQNNGV. The CDR3 loop spans 15 amino acids. CDR3 sequence: CASSFLAGGPGTQYF. CDR3 coding DNA: TGTGCCAGCAGCTTCCTAGCGGGAGGGCCTGGTACGCAGTATTTT.

V and J are TRBV18 and TRBJ1-5; tentative D call: TRBD1 (5 bases). In germline, CDR1 is KGHSH, CDR2 LQKENI. The germline V and J ends were trimmed by 5 bases and 0 bases, with 23 bases remaining between them. The CDR3 length is 19 residues. CDR3 in DNA: TGTGCCAGCTCAGCCACGGCGGGGACCGGGGTTGATAGCAATCAGCCCCAGCATTTT. Translated: CASSATAGTGVDSNQPQHF.

V is TRBV28 and J is TRBJ1-2; a weak D match, TRBD1 (5 bases). The ends were cut back, 6 bases at V and 1 base at J, with 24 bases in the middle. This CDR3 region has 18 residues. Germline assignment: CDR1 MDHEN and CDR2 SYDVKM. CDR3 nucleotides: TGTGCCAGCAGCCCCTGGGGGGAGTGGGGGGGGATTAACTATGGCTACACCTTC. Protein: CASSPWGEWGGINYGYTF.

J is TRBJ1-1 and V is TRBV6-5; D call uncertain. CDR1 MNHEY and CDR2 SVGAGI come from the germline V gene. V was shortened by 6 bases and J by 3 bases, with 8 bases between the two germline ends. This CDR3 has 12 residues. The CDR3, as DNA: TGTGCCAGCAGGAACGAGTACACTGAAGCTTTCTTT. Translation: CASRNEYTEAFF.

This clone came up once. The J gene is TRBJ1-1, the V gene TRBV6-5; the D is unclear. The germline gives CDR1 MNHEY, CDR2 SVGAGI. CDR3 length: 14 amino acids. V lost 2 bases, J lost 2 bases, and 9 bases lay in between. This chain's CDR3 is CASSYRQTNTEAFF. DNA for the CDR3: TGTGCCAGCAGTTACCGCCAGACTAACACTGAAGCTTTCTTT.